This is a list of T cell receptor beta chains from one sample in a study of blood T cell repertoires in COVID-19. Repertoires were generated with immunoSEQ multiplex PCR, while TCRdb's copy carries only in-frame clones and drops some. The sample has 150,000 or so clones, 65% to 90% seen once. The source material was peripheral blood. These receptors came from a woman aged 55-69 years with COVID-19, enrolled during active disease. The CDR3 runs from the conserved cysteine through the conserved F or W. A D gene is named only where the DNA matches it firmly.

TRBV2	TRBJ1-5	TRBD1	CASRAGQGAIQPQHF
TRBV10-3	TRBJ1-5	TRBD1	CATAGTGNQPQHF
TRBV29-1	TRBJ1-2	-	CSAREGGGYGYTF
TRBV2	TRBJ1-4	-	CASSELFFATNEKLFF
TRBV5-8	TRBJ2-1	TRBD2	CASSQTSGFRSSYNEQFF
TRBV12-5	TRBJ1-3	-	CASGLIRMAAGNTIYF
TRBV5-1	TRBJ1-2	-	CASSPLGEVNYGYTF
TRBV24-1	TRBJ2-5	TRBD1	CATSDYGQGAAETQYF
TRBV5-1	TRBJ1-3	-	CASSPAGVNTIYF
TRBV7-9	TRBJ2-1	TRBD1	CASSLARTGRGPLVIEQFF
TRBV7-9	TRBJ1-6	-	CASSSTPAQGNSPLHF
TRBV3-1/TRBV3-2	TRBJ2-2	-	CASSLPRGRGDTGELFF
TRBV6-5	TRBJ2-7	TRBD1	CASSTGQGAVYEQYF
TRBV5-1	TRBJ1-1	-	CASSNGRGNTEAFF
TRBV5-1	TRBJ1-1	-	CASSLGMEGTEAFF
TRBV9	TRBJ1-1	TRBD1	CASSGIKQGMTEAFF
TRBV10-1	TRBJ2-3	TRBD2	CASSESLIPGLTSTDTQYF
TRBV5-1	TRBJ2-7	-	CASSPSGSAYEQYF
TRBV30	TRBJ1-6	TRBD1	CGMEQDRFNSPLHF
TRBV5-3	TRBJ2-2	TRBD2	CARSSLAGSRLNTGELFF
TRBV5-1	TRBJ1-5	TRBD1	CASSSGTGANQPQHF
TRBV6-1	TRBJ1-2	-	CASSDGWEGYGYTF
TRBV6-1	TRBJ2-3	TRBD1	CASSGYRDRGRSDTQYF
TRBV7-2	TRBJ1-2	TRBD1	CASSGTAWSRGYTF
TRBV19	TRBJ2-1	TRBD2	CASSPRGSNEQFF
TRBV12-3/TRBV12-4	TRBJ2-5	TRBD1	CASGGQETQYF
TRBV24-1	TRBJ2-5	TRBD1	CATSDLTGEETQYF
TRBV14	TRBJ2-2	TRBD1	CASSRGTGSFNTGELFF
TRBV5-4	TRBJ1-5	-	CASSLAGPGQPQHF
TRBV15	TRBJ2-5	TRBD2	CATSRPMGLAGGKETQYF
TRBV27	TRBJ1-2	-	CASSLVGGYGYTF
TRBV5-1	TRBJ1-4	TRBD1	CASSPGQHREKLFF
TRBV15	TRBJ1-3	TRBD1	CATSRAGTGPNSGNTIYF
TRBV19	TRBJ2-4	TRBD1	CASSFTGTGDIQYF
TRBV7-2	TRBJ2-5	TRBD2	CASSPLLAGGAETQYF
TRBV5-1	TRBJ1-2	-	CASSLGHANYGYTF
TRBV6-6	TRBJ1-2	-	CASRQGPLWGYTF
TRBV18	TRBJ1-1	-	CASSPRQSMNTEAFF
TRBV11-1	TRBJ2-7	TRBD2	CASSLARLAGDEQYF
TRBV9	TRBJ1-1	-	CASSVGQINTEAFF
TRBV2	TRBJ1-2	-	CASSEERSYGYTF
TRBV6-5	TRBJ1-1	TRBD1	CASSSRTGGTEAFF
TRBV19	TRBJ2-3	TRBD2	CASSPWTSGLTDTQYF
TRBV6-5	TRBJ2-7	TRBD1	CASSYSRGLLEQYF
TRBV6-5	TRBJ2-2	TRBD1	CASRQGRTGELFF
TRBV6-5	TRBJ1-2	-	CASSYTLAPLYGYTF
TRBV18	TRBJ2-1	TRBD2	CASSGGFSYNEQFF
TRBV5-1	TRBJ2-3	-	CASSSQGSGDTQYF